Listed here are 23 T cell receptor beta chains from one sample, sequenced in a study of CD8 T cells in ankylosing spondylitis. No cognate antigen is known for these TCRs. Findings and caveats of the study: For ankylosing spondylitis blood, a TCR beta motif of under ten highly homologous variants appeared characteristic.

Via MiXCR, TCRdb re-called the 5' RACE reads, giving one row per CDR3 protein. The sample gives about 390,000 distinct CDR3 sequences, 20% to 25% of which show up once; about 17% is in the top ten. Sample: blood, either unsorted or a sorted T cell fraction (not recorded which). These receptors originate from a male donor with ankylosing spondylitis.

This clonotype showed up just a few times. The chain couples TRBV3-1 to TRBJ2-1; D gene uncertain. CDR1 and CDR2 (germline): LGHDT, YNNKEL (reference sequence). The germline V and J ends were trimmed by 5 bases and 7 bases, with 15 bases remaining between them. This CDR3 is 14 amino acids long. The CDR3 coding sequence is TGTGCCAGCAGCTTTAAGGTATTGGGGAATGAGCAGTTCTTC. Its translation is CASSFKVLGNEQFF.

The chain combines TRBV7-2 with TRBJ2-2, with D maybe TRBD2 (5 bases). This CDR3 comprises 16 residues. Germline lookup yields CDR1 SGHTA and CDR2 FQGNSA. Trimming removed 4 bases at V and 5 bases at J, with 17 bases between. CDR3: CASSYTRLAATGELFF. CDR3 DNA: TGTGCCAGCAGCTACACCCGTCTAGCAGCGACCGGGGAGCTGTTTTTT. Drawing the rest from reference TRBV7-2 and TRBJ2-2, the complete variable domain is GAGVSQSPSNKVTEKGKDVELRCDPISGHTALYWYRQSLGQGLEFLIYFQGNSAPDKSGLPSDRFSAERTGGSVSTLTIQRTQQEDSAVYLCASSYTRLAATGELFFGEGSRLTVL.

This clonotype was found a few times. The V gene is TRBV3-1, the J gene TRBJ2-3; TRBD2 might be the D (5 bases). CDR1 LGHDT and CDR2 YNNKEL come from the germline V gene (reference sequence). Trimming took 3 bases from V and 5 from J, leaving 18 bases between them. The CDR3 has 16 residues. CDR3 DNA: TGTGCCAGCAGCCAGCGGGCGGACGGAGGTTTAGATACGCAGTATTTT. Residues: CASSQRADGGLDTQYF.

This clonotype was seen a few times. The chain is built from TRBV29-1 and TRBJ2-3; TRBD1 matches at 11 bases. The CDR3 is 19 amino acids. The J segment lost 4 bases and the V segment lost 4 bases, leaving 19 bases of the junction unmatched. Germline values: CDR1 SQVTM, CDR2 ANQGSEA. The CDR3 bases are TGCAGCGTTGCTCGGACAGGGGGCCCACGAACCCCGCTAGCAGATACGCAGTATTTT. This encodes CSVARTGGPRTPLADTQYF.

This clonotype turned up a few times. The chain uses TRBV27 and TRBJ1-1; no clear D. This CDR3 has 13 amino acids. V gave up 7 bases and J gave up 0 bases, with 9 bases separating them. The germline gives CDR1 MNHEY, CDR2 SMNVEV (reference sequence). For the CDR3, the DNA is TGTGCCAGCAAGATGACCCTGAACACTGAAGCTTTCTTT. Translation gives CASKMTLNTEAFF.

Comments on this clonotype: Since a much larger clone is just one base distant, this may be a read error. The V and J genes are TRBV11-2 and TRBJ1-2; 7 nucleotides agree with TRBD1. Germline V gene data show CDR1 as SGHAT and CDR2 as FQNNGV. This CDR3 has 17 residues. V lost 7 bases to trimming and J lost 8 bases; unmatched junction nucleotides: 22. In DNA, the CDR3 is TGTGCCAGCAACAACAAGAAGGGGACAGCTCACTATGAAGGCTACACCTTC. It encodes CASNNKKGTAHYEGYTF.

The chain combines TRBV29-1 with TRBJ1-2; 10 nucleotides agree with TRBD1. Losses at the gene ends were 3 bases for V and 5 bases for J; bases not matched to a gene: 6. This CDR3 has 14 residues. The germline V gene encodes CDR1 SQVTM and CDR2 ANQGSEA. CDR3 residues: CSVDRTGGAYGYTF. The DNA for the CDR3 is TGCAGCGTTGATCGGACAGGGGGTGCTTATGGCTACACCTTC.

The V call is TRBV3-1, the J call TRBJ1-2; 8 bases map to TRBD1. This CDR3 region has 13 residues. The V gene end was trimmed by 4 bases and the J gene end by 8 bases; junction bases not matched to a gene: 6. Looked up from germline, CDR1 is LGHDT and CDR2 is YNNKEL (reference sequence). The CDR3 bases are TGTGCCAGCAGCCCTGGACAGGGTCGGGGCTACACCTTC. Translation gives CASSPGQGRGYTF.

There are a few counts of this clonotype. The V call is TRBV20-1, the J call TRBJ1-2, with D possibly matching TRBD1 (5 bases). The germline CDR1 and CDR2 sequences are DFQATT and SNEGSKA (reference sequence). The V gene lost 3 bases and the J gene lost 4 bases, with 15 bases spanning the gap. The CDR3 sequence is 14 residues long. This chain's CDR3 is CSASMADSLYGYTF. CDR3 DNA: TGCAGTGCTAGCATGGCAGACAGCCTCTATGGCTACACCTTC.

In this sample, this clonotype turned up a few times. CDR3 DNA sequence: TGTGCCAGCAGACGAACGGGACTATTCTACGAGCAGTACTTC. Protein: CASRRTGLFYEQYF. The chain carries TRBV28 and TRBJ2-7; TRBD2 agrees at 7 bases. This CDR3 spans 14 amino acids. Germline V gene data show CDR1 as MDHEN and CDR2 as SYDVKM. With V trimmed by 6 bases and J by 3 bases, 8 bases remained unmatched. The full variable domain, in which reference TRBV28 and TRBJ2-7 provide the parts outside the CDR3, is DVKVTQSSRYLVKRTGEKVFLECVQDMDHENMFWYRQDPGLGLRLIYFSYDVKMKEKGDIPEGYSVSREKKERFSLILESASTNQTSMYLCASRRTGLFYEQYFGPGTRLTVT.

The chain couples TRBV4-2 to TRBJ1-1; 8 nucleotides match TRBD1. There are 16 residues in the CDR3. Germline CDR1 and CDR2: LGHNA and YNFKEQ. Trimming took 0 bases from V and 5 from J; bases not matched to a gene: 8. CDR3 nucleotides: TGTGCCAGCAGCCAAGACAGGGGCAGGGGGCGGACTGAAGCTTTCTTT. This translates into CASSQDRGRGRTEAFF.

In its sample, this clonotype was seen a few times. The chain carries TRBV15 and TRBJ2-2; D might be TRBD2 (6 bases). The CDR3 length is 15 residues. CDR1 LNHNV and CDR2 YYDKDF come from the germline V gene (reference sequence). Deletions cut 1 base from V and 6 bases from J, with 12 bases between. As DNA, the CDR3 is TGTGCCACCAGCAGAGGGGGCGGGATCGCCGGGGAGCTGTTTTTT. Protein product: CATSRGGGIAGELFF.

This clonotype appeared a few times. The rearrangement links TRBV4-2 to TRBJ2-2; 12 positions match TRBD2. CDR3 length equals 16 residues. CDR1 LGHNA and CDR2 YNFKEQ come from the germline V gene. After removal of 0 bases from V and 6 bases from J, the junction contained 2 bases not matched to a gene. DNA of the CDR3: TGTGCCAGCAGCCAAGATGGGACTAGCGGGCCCGGGGAGCTGTTTTTT. Translated, it gives CASSQDGTSGPGELFF.

This clonotype came up many times. The chain links TRBV28 to TRBJ2-7; D ambiguous. Trimming left V 6 bases short and J 1 base short, with 16 bases between. There are 15 residues in the CDR3. The germline V gene has CDR1 MDHEN and CDR2 SYDVKM. CDR3 in DNA: TGTGCCAGCAGCCGTCACACTCCTACGTCCTACGAGCAGTACTTC. Its protein is CASSRHTPTSYEQYF.

This clonotype showed up many times. The V call is TRBV29-1, the J call TRBJ2-7; 7 bases line up with TRBD2. This CDR3 is 15 amino acids long. Germline values: CDR1 SQVTM, CDR2 ANQGSEA. V was clipped by 2 bases and J by 6 bases; unmatched bases: 13. CDR3 in amino acids: CSVESYAGAFLEQYF. The CDR3 bases are TGCAGCGTTGAAAGTTATGCGGGAGCTTTCCTCGAGCAGTACTTC.

The gene calls are TRBV20-1 and TRBJ1-2; D ambiguous. Germline lookup yields CDR1 DFQATT and CDR2 SNEGSKA (reference sequence). Trimming removed 4 bases from V and 2 bases from J, with 5 bases in between. The length of the CDR3 is 11 residues. In DNA form, the CDR3 reads TGCAGTGCTATCATAAACTATGGCTACACCTTC. As protein: CSAIINYGYTF.

This clonotype was detected a few times. V gene TRBV5-1 combines with J gene TRBJ2-7; 7 nucleotides match TRBD1. The V segment lost 5 bases and the J segment 5 bases; nucleotides outside the gene matches: 10. The germline V gene has CDR1 SGHRS and CDR2 YFSETQ. The CDR3 is 14 residues long. CDR3: CASRDRPSYDEQYF. CDR3 nucleotides: TGCGCCAGCAGGGACAGGCCCTCCTACGACGAGCAGTACTTC.

This clonotype was counted between two and nine times. The chain employs TRBV5-1 and TRBJ2-5, with TRBD2 identical over 7 bases. CDR1 and CDR2 from the germline V gene are SGHRS and YFSETQ. With V trimmed by 4 bases and J by 3 bases, 9 bases remained unmatched. The CDR3 is 15 amino acids. The CDR3 reads CASSHRDYGKETQYF. CDR3 in DNA: TGCGCCAGCAGCCATCGGGACTATGGAAAAGAGACCCAGTACTTC.

This chain links TRBV4-2 with TRBJ2-1; 10 bases match TRBD2. V lost 2 bases and J lost 4; bases outside the gene matches: 8. The CDR3 is made up of 17 amino acids. Germline CDR1 and CDR2: LGHNA and YNFKEQ. The CDR3 DNA reads TGTGCCAGCAGCCAACGAAAAACTAGCGGGAATTACAATGAGCAGTTCTTC. It is translated as CASSQRKTSGNYNEQFF.

The chain has TRBV9 and TRBJ2-5; TRBD2 matches at 12 bases. CDR3 length: 16 amino acids. J gave up 5 bases and V 4 bases, and 9 bases lay outside the gene matches. The germline gives CDR1 SGDLS, CDR2 YYNGEE. CDR3 bases: TGTGCCAGCAGCAAGAGAGAGACTAGCGGGAGCGAGACCCAGTACTTC. Translating it yields CASSKRETSGSETQYF.

This clonotype has just a few counts. This chain uses TRBV10-2 with TRBJ2-2, with 9 bases that match TRBD1. The CDR3 length is 14 residues. Germline values: CDR1 WSHSY, CDR2 SAAADI. V was pared by 6 bases and J by 5 bases, with 4 bases of the junction left unmatched. This CDR3 is CASSGQGSTGELFF. The CDR3, as DNA: TGCGCCAGCAGCGGACAGGGGAGTACCGGGGAGCTGTTTTTT.

The chain combines TRBV20-1 with TRBJ2-1; no clear D. V lost 5 bases, J lost 8 bases, and 7 bases lay in between. The CDR3 spans 10 residues. Germline V gene lookup returns CDR1 DFQATT and CDR2 SNEGSKA (reference sequence). CDR3 in amino acids: CSAASYEQFF. In DNA form, the CDR3 reads TGCAGTGCTGCCTCTTATGAGCAGTTCTTC.

This clonotype appeared a few times. This chain uses TRBV7-9 with TRBJ2-1; TRBD2 matches 8 bases. The CDR3 consists of 15 residues. Germline lookup yields CDR1 SEHNR and CDR2 FQNEAQ (reference sequence). V was pared by 2 bases and J by 5 bases, with 5 bases of the junction left unmatched. CDR3 region: CASSLLGRAHNEQFF. The CDR3 coding sequence is TGTGCCAGCAGCTTACTCGGGAGGGCCCACAATGAGCAGTTCTTC.